The rows below give T cell receptor beta chains drawn from one sample of a study of cytomegalovirus exposure and HLA in healthy donors. Here immunoSEQ multiplex PCR was the method, and the copy in TCRdb shows in-frame clones only, minus some. In the table there are some 51,000 clones, 55% to 85% of which are singletons. Sequencing was done on a sample of PBMCs. The receptors come from a man aged 35-49 years in good health and CMV-seropositive. Both conserved end residues are part of each CDR3. D genes are given only for firm matches. Expanded clones get a size class; other rows say once, few or many, or leave the size out.

clone size	D gene	V gene	J gene	CDR3 DNA	CDR3 protein
-	TRBD1	TRBV7-8	TRBJ2-7	TGTGCCAGCAGCCCGTCCCGGGACAGCAGTTTACGAGGGCAGTACTTC	CASSPSRDSSLRGQYF
-	-	TRBV2	TRBJ2-7	TGTGCCAGCAGGAGCTACGAGCAGTACTTC	CASRSYEQYF
-	-	TRBV27	TRBJ2-7	TGTGCCAGCAGTTACGGGGGCGCGGGAGACGAGCAGTACTTC	CASSYGGAGDEQYF
-	TRBD1	TRBV15	TRBJ1-5	TGTGCCACCAGCAGGTCCACAGGGGGGAATCAGCCCCAGCATTTT	CATSRSTGGNQPQHF
once	TRBD1	TRBV4-1	TRBJ2-7	TGCGCCAGCAGCCAGGAAGACAGGGGATTCTACGAGCAGTACTTC	CASSQEDRGFYEQYF
few	TRBD1	TRBV9	TRBJ1-6	TGTGCCAGCAGCGCACCCCGGACAGGGCGGTATAATTCACCCCTCCACTTT	CASSAPRTGRYNSPLHF
-	-	TRBV5-1	TRBJ1-4	TGCGCCAGCAGCTCCGGGGACATTTCAACTAATGAAAAACTGTTTTTT	CASSSGDISTNEKLFF
-	-	TRBV6-5	TRBJ1-2	TGTGCCAGCAGTTACACCGGTGATAGCTATGGCTACACCTTC	CASSYTGDSYGYTF
-	-	TRBV21-1	TRBJ2-5	TGTGCCAGCAGCTGCGCGGGGGGGCCGGGGGAGACCCAGTACTTC	CASSCAGGPGETQYF
-	-	TRBV30	TRBJ1-1	TGTGCCTGGAGGAAGGGGGTACGGAGTTCTGAAGCTTTCTTT	CAWRKGVRSSEAFF
-	-	TRBV7-9	TRBJ2-7	TGTGCCAGCAGCACCTCGCGGCAGAACTACGAGCAGTACTTC	CASSTSRQNYEQYF
-	TRBD2	TRBV7-3	TRBJ2-2	TGTGCCAGCAGCTTAAACAGCGGGGGGGCTAGCACCGGGGAGCTGTTTTTT	CASSLNSGGASTGELFF
-	-	TRBV4-2	TRBJ2-2	TGTGCCAGCGAGTCGGGGGCGGGGGTTACCGGGGAGCTGTTTTTT	CASESGAGVTGELFF
-	TRBD1	TRBV25-1	TRBJ1-1	TGTGCCAGCAGTGCCTCCCCAGGACAGGGGAGCACTGAAGCTTTCTTT	CASSASPGQGSTEAFF